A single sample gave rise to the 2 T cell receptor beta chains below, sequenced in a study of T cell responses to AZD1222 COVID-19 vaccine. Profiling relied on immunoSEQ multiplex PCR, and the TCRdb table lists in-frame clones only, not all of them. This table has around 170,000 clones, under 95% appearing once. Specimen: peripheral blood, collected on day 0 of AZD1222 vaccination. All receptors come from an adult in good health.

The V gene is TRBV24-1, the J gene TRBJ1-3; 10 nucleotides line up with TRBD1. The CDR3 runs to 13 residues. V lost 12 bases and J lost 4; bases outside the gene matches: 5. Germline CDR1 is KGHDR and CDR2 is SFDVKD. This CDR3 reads CAAGTGVGNTIYF. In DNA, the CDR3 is TGTGCCGCCGGGACAGGGGTCGGAAACACCATATATTTT.

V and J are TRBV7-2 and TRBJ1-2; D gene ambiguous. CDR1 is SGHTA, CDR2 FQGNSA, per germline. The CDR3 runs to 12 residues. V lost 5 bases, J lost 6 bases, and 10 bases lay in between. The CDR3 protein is CASSPGRDGYTF. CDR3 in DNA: TGTGCCAGCAGCCCCGGGAGGGATGGCTACACCTTC. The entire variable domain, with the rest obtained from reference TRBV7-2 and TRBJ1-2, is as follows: GAGVSQSPSNKVTEKGKDVELRCDPISGHTALYWYRQSLGQGLEFLIYFQGNSAPDKSGLPSDRFSAERTGGSVSTLTIQRTQQEDSAVYLCASSPGRDGYTFGSGTRLTVV.